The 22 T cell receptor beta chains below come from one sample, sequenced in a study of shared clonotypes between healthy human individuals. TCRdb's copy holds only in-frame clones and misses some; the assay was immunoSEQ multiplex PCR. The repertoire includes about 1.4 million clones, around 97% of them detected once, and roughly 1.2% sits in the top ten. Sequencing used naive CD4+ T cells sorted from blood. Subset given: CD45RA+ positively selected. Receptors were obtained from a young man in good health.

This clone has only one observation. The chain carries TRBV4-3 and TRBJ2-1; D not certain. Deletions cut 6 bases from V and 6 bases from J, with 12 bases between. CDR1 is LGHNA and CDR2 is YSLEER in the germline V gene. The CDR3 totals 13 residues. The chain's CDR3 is CASSPGPRNEQFF. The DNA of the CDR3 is TGCGCCAGCAGTCCAGGACCTCGCAATGAGCAGTTCTTC.

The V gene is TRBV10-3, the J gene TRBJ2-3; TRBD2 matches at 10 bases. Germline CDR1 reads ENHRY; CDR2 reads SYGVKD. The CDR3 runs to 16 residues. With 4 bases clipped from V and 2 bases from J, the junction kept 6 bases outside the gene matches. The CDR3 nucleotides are TGTGCCATCAGTGGAAGCGGGAGGGTGATCACAGATACGCAGTATTTT. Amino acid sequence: CAISGSGRVITDTQYF.

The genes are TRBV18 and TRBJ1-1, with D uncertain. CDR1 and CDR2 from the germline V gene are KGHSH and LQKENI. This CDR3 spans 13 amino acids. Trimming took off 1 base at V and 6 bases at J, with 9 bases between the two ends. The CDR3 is CASSPQTLAEAFF. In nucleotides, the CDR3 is TGTGCCAGCTCACCACAGACACTCGCTGAAGCTTTCTTT.

The CDR3 loop is CASSHPGQGLDEQFF. CDR3 sequence (DNA): TGTGCCAGCAGCCACCCGGGACAGGGCCTCGATGAGCAGTTCTTC. V gene TRBV11-3 combines with J gene TRBJ2-1; 9 bases agree with TRBD1. Germline V CDR1 and CDR2: SGHNT, YENEEA. CDR3 length: 15 amino acids. V was clipped by 5 bases and J by 8 bases; unmatched bases: 10.

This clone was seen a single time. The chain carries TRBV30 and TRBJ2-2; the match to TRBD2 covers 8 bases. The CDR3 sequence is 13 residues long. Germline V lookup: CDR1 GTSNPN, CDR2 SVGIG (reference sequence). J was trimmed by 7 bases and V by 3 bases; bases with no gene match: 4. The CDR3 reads CAWSSGSNGELFF. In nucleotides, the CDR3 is TGTGCCTGGAGCAGCGGGAGTAACGGGGAGCTGTTTTTT.

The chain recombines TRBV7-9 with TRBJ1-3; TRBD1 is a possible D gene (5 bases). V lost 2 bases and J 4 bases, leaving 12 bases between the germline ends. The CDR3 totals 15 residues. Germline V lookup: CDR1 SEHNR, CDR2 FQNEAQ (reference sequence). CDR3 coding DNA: TGTGCCAGCAGCTTAATAGGGGCAAAAGGAAACACCATATATTTT. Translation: CASSLIGAKGNTIYF.

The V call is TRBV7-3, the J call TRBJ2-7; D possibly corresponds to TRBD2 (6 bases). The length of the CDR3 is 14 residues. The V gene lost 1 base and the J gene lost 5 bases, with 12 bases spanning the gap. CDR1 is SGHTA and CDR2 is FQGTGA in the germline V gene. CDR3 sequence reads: CASSLSLASDEQYF. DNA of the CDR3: TGTGCCAGCAGCTTAAGCCTAGCGTCAGACGAGCAGTACTTC.

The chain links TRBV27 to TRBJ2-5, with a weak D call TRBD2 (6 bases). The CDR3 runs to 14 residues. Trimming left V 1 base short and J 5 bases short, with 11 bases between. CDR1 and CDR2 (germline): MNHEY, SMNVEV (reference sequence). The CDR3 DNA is TGTGCCAGCAGTTTATTCTCTGCGGGGGAGACCCAGTACTTC. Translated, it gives CASSLFSAGETQYF.

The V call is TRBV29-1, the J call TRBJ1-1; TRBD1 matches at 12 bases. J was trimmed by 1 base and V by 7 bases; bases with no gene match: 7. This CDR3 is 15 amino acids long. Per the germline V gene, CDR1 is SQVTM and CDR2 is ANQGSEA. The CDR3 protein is CSATGTGGRNTEAFF. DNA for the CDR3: TGCAGCGCGACCGGGACAGGGGGCCGGAACACTGAAGCTTTCTTT.

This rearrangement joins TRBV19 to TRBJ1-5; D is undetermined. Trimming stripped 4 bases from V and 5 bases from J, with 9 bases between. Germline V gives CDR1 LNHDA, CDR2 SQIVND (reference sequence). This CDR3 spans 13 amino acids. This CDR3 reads CASSKGTDQPQHF. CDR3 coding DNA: TGTGCCAGTAGTAAAGGCACGGATCAGCCCCAGCATTTT.

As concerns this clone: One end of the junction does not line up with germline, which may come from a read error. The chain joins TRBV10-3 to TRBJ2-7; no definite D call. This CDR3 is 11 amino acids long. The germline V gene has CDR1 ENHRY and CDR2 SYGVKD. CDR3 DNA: TGTGCCATCGGTGACTCCTACGAGCAGTACTTC. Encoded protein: CAIGDSYEQYF.

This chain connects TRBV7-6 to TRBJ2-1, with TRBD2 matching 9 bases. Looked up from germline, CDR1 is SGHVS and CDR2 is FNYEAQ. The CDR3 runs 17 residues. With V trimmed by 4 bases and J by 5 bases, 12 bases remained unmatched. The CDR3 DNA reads TGTGCCAGCAGCTCGACGCCAATAGCGGGAGTTAACAATGAGCAGTTCTTC. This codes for CASSSTPIAGVNNEQFF.

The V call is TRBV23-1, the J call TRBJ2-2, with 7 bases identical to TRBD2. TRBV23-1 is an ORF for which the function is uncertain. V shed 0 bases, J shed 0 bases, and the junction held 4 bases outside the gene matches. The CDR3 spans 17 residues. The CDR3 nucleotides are TGCGCCAGCAGTCAATCGTGGCGGGAGCCGAACACCGGGGAGCTGTTTTTT. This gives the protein CASSQSWREPNTGELFF.

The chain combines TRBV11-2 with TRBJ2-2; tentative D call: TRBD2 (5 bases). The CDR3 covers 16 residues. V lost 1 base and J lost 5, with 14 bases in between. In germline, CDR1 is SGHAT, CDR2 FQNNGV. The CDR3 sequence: CASSLGGGFDTGELFF. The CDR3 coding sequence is TGTGCCAGCAGCTTAGGAGGCGGGTTTGATACCGGGGAGCTGTTTTTT. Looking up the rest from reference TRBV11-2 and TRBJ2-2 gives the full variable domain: EAGVAQSPRYKIIEKRQSVAFWCNPISGHATLYWYQQILGQGPKLLIQFQNNGVVDDSQLPKDRFSAERLKGVDSTLKIQPAKLEDSAVYLCASSLGGGFDTGELFFGEGSRLTVL.

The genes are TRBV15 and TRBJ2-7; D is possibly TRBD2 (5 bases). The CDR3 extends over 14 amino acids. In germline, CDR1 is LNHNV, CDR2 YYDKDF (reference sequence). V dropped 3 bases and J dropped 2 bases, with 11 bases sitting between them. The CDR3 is CATSSLTGTYEQYF. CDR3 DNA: TGTGCCACCAGCAGCTTAACGGGGACCTACGAGCAGTACTTC.

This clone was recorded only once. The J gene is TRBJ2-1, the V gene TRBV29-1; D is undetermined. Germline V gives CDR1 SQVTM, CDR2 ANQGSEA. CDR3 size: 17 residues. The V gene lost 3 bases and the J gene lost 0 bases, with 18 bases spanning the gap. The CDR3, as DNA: TGCAGCGTTGAGAATGGTCACTTCACGAGCTCCTACAATGAGCAGTTCTTC. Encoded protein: CSVENGHFTSSYNEQFF.

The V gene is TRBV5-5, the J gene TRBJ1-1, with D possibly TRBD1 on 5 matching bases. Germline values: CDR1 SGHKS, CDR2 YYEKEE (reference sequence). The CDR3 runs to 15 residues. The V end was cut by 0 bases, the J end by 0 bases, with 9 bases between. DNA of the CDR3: TGTGCCAGCAGCTTGGCCGGGGGTCTGAACACTGAAGCTTTCTTT. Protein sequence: CASSLAGGLNTEAFF.

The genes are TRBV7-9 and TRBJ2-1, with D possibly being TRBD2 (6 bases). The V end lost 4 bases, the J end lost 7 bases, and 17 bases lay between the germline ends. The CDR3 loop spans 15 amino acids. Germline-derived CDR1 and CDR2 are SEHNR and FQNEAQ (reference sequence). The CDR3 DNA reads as TGTGCCAGCAGCTATTTGTGGGAGGCAGGGAATGAGCAGTTCTTC. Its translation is CASSYLWEAGNEQFF. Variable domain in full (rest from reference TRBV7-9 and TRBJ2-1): DTGVSQNPRHKITKRGQNVTFRCDPISEHNRLYWYRQTLGQGPEFLTYFQNEAQLEKSRLLSDRFSAERPKGSFSTLEIQRTEQGDSAMYLCASSYLWEAGNEQFFGPGTRLTVL.

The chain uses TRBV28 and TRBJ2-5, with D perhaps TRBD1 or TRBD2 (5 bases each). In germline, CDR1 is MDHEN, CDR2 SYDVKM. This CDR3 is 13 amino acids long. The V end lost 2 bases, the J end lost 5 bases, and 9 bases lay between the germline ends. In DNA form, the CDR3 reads TGTGCCAGCAGTTTAGTGGGGGTGGAGACCCAGTACTTC. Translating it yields CASSLVGVETQYF.

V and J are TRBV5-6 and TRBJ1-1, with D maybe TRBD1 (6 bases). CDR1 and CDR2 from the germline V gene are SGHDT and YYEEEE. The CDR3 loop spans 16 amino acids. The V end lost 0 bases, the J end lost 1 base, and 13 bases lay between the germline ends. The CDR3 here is CASSLAHRDQNTEAFF. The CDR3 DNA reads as TGTGCCAGCAGCTTGGCCCACAGGGACCAGAACACTGAAGCTTTCTTT.

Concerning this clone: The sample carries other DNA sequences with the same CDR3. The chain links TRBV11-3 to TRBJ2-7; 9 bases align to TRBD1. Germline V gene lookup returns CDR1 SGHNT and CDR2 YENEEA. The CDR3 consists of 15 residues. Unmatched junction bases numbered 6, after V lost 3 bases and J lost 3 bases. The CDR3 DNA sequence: TGTGCCAGCAGCTTTTCGGGACAGGGAAACTACGAGCAGTACTTC. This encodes CASSFSGQGNYEQYF. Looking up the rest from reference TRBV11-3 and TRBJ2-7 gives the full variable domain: EAGVVQSPRYKIIEKKQPVAFWCNPISGHNTLYWYLQNLGQGPELLIRYENEEAVDDSQLPKDRFSAERLKGVDSTLKIQPAELGDSAVYLCASSFSGQGNYEQYFGPGTRLTVT.

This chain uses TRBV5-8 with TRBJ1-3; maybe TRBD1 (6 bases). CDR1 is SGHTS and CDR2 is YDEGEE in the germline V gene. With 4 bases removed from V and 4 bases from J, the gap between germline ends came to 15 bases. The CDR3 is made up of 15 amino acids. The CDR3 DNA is TGTGCCAGCAGCCGCTACTTAAGGGGGGGAAACACCATATATTTT. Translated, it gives CASSRYLRGGNTIYF.